This T cell receptor (beta chain) came from a study of regulatory T cells in long-lasting Graves disease. Study-wide results and caveats: Patients with persistent disease showed a bias toward TRBV28, TRBJ1-2 and TRBJ2-5. Thyroid tissue went unstudied; only peripheral blood was examined.

To make TCR beta libraries, researchers used iRepertoire HTBI primers and Arm-PCR of CDR3 regions. Via MiXCR, TCRdb re-called the multiplex PCR reads, giving one row per CDR3 protein. The sample lists hundreds of thousands of distinct CDR3 sequences, around 15% occurring once. This clonotype has ten or more counts. Its antigen remains unknown. The CDR3 has 15 residues. V gave up 7 bases and J gave up 6 bases; unmatched junction bases: 14. Germline-derived CDR1 and CDR2 are SNHLY and FYNNEI. Time point specified: newly diagnosed GD, antithyroid drugs for less than 3 months. Scientists built the TCR library using RNA that was extracted from PBMCs. EDTA tubes were used for drawing around 8.8 milliliters of peripheral blood. These data also formed part of another study, on T cells in Graves' hyperthyroidism and ophthalmopathy.

This clonotype was obtained from a woman aged 30 to 39 with Graves disease. This material consisted of peripheral blood mononuclear cells (PBMCs), taken at new diagnosis, from a patient treated with antithyroid drugs. The chain employs TRBV2 and TRBJ2-7; the match to TRBD2 covers 8 bases. The DNA for the CDR3 is TGTGCCAGCAAGGATGTGGGCAGCGGGAGTAGCGAGCAGTACTTC. Protein product: CASKDVGSGSSEQYF.